The 16 T cell receptor beta chains presented below share a single source sample, sequenced in a study of CD8 T cells in Susac syndrome. RNA in amounts of roughly 0.5 to 1 ug was reverse transcribed with random hexamers. TCRdb re-called the immunoSEQ multiplex PCR reads with MiXCR, one entry per CDR3 protein. This sample has approximately 280,000 distinct CDR3 sequences, with about 85% found just once. Sequencing input: CD8+ T cells from PBMCs. Receptor source: a human donor with multiple sclerosis.

V usage is TRBV6-5 and J usage is TRBJ2-1; D is unresolved. Germline V gene lookup returns CDR1 MNHEY and CDR2 SVGAGI. This CDR3 is 12 amino acids long. Trimming left V 4 bases short and J 8 bases short, with 9 bases between. CDR3 DNA: TGTGCCAGCAGTTCCTCTGGGGATGAGCAGTTCTTC. Amino acid sequence: CASSSSGDEQFF.

The chain is built from TRBV28 and TRBJ2-3; TRBD1 might be the D (6 bases). CDR1 and CDR2 (germline): MDHEN, SYDVKM. The V gene lost 6 bases and the J gene lost 4 bases, with 17 bases spanning the gap. The CDR3 contains 15 residues. This CDR3 reads CASSQGSGPADTQYF. The DNA of the CDR3 is TGTGCCAGCAGCCAGGGGTCTGGTCCCGCAGATACGCAGTATTTT.

This chain joins TRBV7-9 and TRBJ2-1; D might be TRBD2 (5 bases). Germline lookup yields CDR1 SEHNR and CDR2 FQNEAQ (reference sequence). Trimming took off 5 bases at V and 8 bases at J, with 10 bases between the two ends. The CDR3 spans 12 residues. CDR3 in amino acids: CASSRGGDEQFF. The CDR3 coding sequence is TGTGCCAGCAGCCGGGGTGGGGATGAGCAGTTCTTC.

The V call is TRBV20-1, the J call TRBJ2-1, with 7 bases matching TRBD2. The CDR3 is 15 residues long. V was pared by 5 bases and J by 1 base, with 8 bases of the junction left unmatched. The germline CDR1 and CDR2 sequences are DFQATT and SNEGSKA (reference sequence). CDR3 amino acids: CSAVEERGSYNEQFF. The CDR3 DNA reads as TGCAGTGCTGTGGAGGAGCGGGGATCCTACAATGAGCAGTTCTTC.

V usage is TRBV11-2 and J usage is TRBJ2-7; perhaps TRBD2 as D (5 bases). The V end lost 5 bases, the J end lost 3 bases, and 20 bases lay between the germline ends. Germline assignment: CDR1 SGHAT and CDR2 FQNNGV. CDR3 size: 16 residues. The CDR3 sequence: CASSPKRGWSNYEQYF. CDR3 nucleotides: TGTGCCAGCAGCCCGAAGAGAGGGTGGTCCAACTACGAGCAGTACTTC.

This sequence joins TRBV9 and TRBJ2-3; perhaps TRBD2 as D (6 bases). CDR1 is SGDLS, CDR2 YYNGEE, per germline. The V and J ends lost 3 bases and 11 bases respectively, with 19 bases between them. This CDR3 has 14 amino acids. This CDR3 reads CASSASEDWGEQYF. Written as DNA, the CDR3 is TGTGCCAGCAGCGCGAGCGAAGACTGGGGGGAGCAGTATTTT.

This chain uses TRBV5-8 with TRBJ2-5; D remains unclear. CDR1 is SGHTS and CDR2 is YDEGEE in the germline V gene. V was pared by 4 bases and J by 2 bases, with 15 bases between. This CDR3 contains 15 residues. The DNA for the CDR3 is TGTGCCAGCAGCCCCCCTCGGGTGTGGCAAGAGACCCAGTACTTC. Its translation: CASSPPRVWQETQYF.

V gene TRBV28 combines with J gene TRBJ1-3, with D unclear. Trimming took off 7 bases at V and 0 bases at J, with 10 bases between the two ends. Germline V gives CDR1 MDHEN, CDR2 SYDVKM. This CDR3 spans 14 amino acids. CDR3: CASKDPLSGNTIYF. CDR3 DNA sequence: TGTGCCAGCAAAGACCCTCTCTCTGGAAACACCATATATTTT.

The rearrangement links TRBV7-9 to TRBJ1-5; TRBD1 aligns across 8 bases. Germline assignment: CDR1 SEHNR and CDR2 FQNEAQ (reference sequence). This CDR3 spans 14 amino acids. Trimming at V came to 5 bases and at J to 6 bases, leaving 6 bases not matched to a gene. The CDR3 reads CASSPWTGIQPQHF. DNA for the CDR3: TGTGCCAGCAGCCCCTGGACAGGGATTCAGCCCCAGCATTTT.

The table lists this clonotype with a few counts. V gene TRBV2 combines with J gene TRBJ2-3; 10 bases fit TRBD2. Germline CDR1 reads SNHLY; CDR2 reads FYNNEI. The V and J ends lost 8 bases and 0 bases, in that order; junction bases with no gene match: 5. The CDR3 extends over 15 amino acids. The DNA for the CDR3 is TGTGCCAGCTCGGGACTAGCGACTAGCACAGATACGCAGTATTTT. Its translation: CASSGLATSTDTQYF. The whole variable domain, remainder taken from reference TRBV2 and TRBJ2-3, is EPEVTQTPSHQVTQMGQEVILRCVPISNHLYFYWYRQILGQKVEFLVSFYNNEISEKSEIFDDQFSVERPDGSNFTLKIRSTKLEDSAMYFCASSGLATSTDTQYFGPGTRLTVL.

This chain connects TRBV10-3 to TRBJ1-6; D is uncertain. Deletions cut 0 bases from V and 9 bases from J, with 15 bases between. The CDR3 spans 16 residues. CDR1 ENHRY and CDR2 SYGVKD come from the germline V gene. In nucleotides, the CDR3 is TGTGCCATCAGTGAGTCCACTACGTCGACCCCTTCACCCCTCCACTTT. Translating gives CAISESTTSTPSPLHF.

This chain uses TRBV29-1 with TRBJ2-7; D remains ambiguous. This CDR3 has 9 residues. Looked up from germline, CDR1 is SQVTM and CDR2 is ANQGSEA. V was trimmed by 7 bases and J by 7 bases, leaving 8 bases between them. CDR3 DNA: TGCAGCGGCCTTTGGGAGCAGTACTTC. Its protein is CSGLWEQYF.

The J gene is TRBJ2-1, the V gene TRBV12-3 or TRBV12-4, with 7 bases identical to TRBD1. This CDR3 has 11 amino acids. V trimming: 7 bases; J trimming: 12 bases; junction bases outside the gene matches: 6. CDR3 region: CASKGGAGQFF. The DNA of the CDR3 is TGTGCCAGCAAAGGGGGCGCGGGGCAGTTCTTC.

The chain uses TRBV7-9 and TRBJ2-1; perhaps TRBD2 as D (6 bases). This CDR3 contains 17 residues. Between the trimmed V and J ends, which lost 5 bases and 9 bases, there was a span of 26 bases. Germline V CDR1 and CDR2: SEHNR, FQNEAQ (reference sequence). The DNA of the CDR3 is TGTGCCAGCAGCGTGGGACTTGGCGGGCTTCAGGGAGGTGAGCAGTTCTTC. As protein: CASSVGLGGLQGGEQFF.

The CDR3 nucleotides are TGTGCCAGCAGCCCGACGGCAACTAATGAAAAACTGTTTTTT. It is translated as CASSPTATNEKLFF. The gene calls are TRBV9 and TRBJ1-4; D gene uncertain. CDR1 SGDLS and CDR2 YYNGEE come from the germline V gene. This CDR3 comprises 14 residues. V was trimmed by 4 bases and J by 0 bases, leaving 7 bases between them.

The CDR3 DNA reads as TGTGCCAGCAGCCTTTTGATATACGGGGGTAACGAGCAGTACTTC. Its translation: CASSLLIYGGNEQYF. The chain is built from TRBV12-3 or TRBV12-4 and TRBJ2-7; possibly TRBD2 for D (6 bases). CDR3 length: 15 residues. The ends were cut back, 6 bases at V and 5 bases at J, with 20 bases in the middle.